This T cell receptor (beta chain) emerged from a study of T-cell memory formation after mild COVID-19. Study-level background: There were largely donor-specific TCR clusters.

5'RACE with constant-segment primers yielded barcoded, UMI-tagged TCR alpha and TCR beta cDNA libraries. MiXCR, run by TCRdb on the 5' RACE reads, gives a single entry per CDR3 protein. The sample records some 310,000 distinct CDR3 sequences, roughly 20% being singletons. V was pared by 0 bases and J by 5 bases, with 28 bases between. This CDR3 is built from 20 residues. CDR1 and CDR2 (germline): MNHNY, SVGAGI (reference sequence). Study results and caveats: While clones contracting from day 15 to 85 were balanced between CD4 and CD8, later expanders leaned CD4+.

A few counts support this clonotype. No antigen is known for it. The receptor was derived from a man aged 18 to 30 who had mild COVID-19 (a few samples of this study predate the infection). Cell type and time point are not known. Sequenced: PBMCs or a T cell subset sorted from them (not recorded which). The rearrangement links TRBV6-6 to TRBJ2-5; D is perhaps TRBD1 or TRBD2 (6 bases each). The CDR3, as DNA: TGTGCCAGCAGTTACTCGATCGTGCAGGGGAACCCGCAAGGAGGGGAGACCCAGTACTTC. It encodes CASSYSIVQGNPQGGETQYF.